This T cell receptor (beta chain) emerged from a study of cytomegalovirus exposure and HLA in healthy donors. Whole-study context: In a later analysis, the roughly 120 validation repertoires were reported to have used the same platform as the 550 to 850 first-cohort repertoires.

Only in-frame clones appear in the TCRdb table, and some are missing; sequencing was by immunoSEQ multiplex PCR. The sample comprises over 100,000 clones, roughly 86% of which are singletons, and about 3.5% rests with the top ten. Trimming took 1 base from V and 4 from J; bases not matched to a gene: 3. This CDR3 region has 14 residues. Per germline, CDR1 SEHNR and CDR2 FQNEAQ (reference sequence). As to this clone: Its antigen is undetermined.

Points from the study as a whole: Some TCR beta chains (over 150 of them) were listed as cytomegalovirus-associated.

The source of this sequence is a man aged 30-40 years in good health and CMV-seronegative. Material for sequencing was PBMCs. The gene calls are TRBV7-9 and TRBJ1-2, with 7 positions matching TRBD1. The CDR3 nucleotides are TGTGCCAGCAGCTTAGGGGACAGAGCCTATGGCTACACCTTC. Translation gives CASSLGDRAYGYTF.